This is a list of T cell receptor beta chains from one sample in a study of T cell responses to AZD1222 COVID-19 vaccine. Clones were read by immunoSEQ multiplex PCR, and TCRdb kept only the in-frame ones, dropping some. The sample lists 150,000 to 200,000 clones, 88% occurring once. Sequenced here: peripheral blood, sampled 28 days after the second AZD1222 dose. The receptors were sampled from an adult who received the AZD1222 COVID-19 vaccine. Each CDR3 is given with its conserved first and last residue. Each record gives: CDR3 length, clone size, J gene, D gene, V gene, CDR3 protein, CDR3 DNA. D genes are given only for firm matches. Expanded clones are given a class, and other clones once, few, many or no size at all.

cdr3_length: 16
clone_size: .
j_call: TRBJ2-5
d_call: TRBD2
v_call: TRBV19
cdr3_aa: CASSMVGAGAGETQYF
cdr3_nt: TGTGCCAGTAGTATGGTCGGAGCGGGAGCAGGGGAGACCCAGTACTTC

cdr3_length: 15
clone_size: .
j_call: TRBJ2-7
d_call: .
v_call: TRBV15
cdr3_aa: CATSPGRDGGYEQYF
cdr3_nt: TGTGCCACCAGCCCTGGCCGTGACGGTGGCTACGAGCAGTACTTC

cdr3_length: 16
clone_size: few
j_call: TRBJ1-2
d_call: TRBD1
v_call: TRBV27
cdr3_aa: CASSLTWTGDRYGYTF
cdr3_nt: TGTGCCAGCAGTTTAACATGGACAGGGGACCGCTATGGCTACACCTTC

cdr3_length: 13
clone_size: once
j_call: TRBJ2-7
d_call: .
v_call: TRBV7-3
cdr3_aa: CASRAPETYEQYF
cdr3_nt: TGTGCCAGCAGGGCCCCGGAGACCTACGAGCAGTACTTC

cdr3_length: 13
clone_size: once
j_call: TRBJ1-4
d_call: .
v_call: TRBV18
cdr3_aa: CASSPAVTEKLFF
cdr3_nt: TGTGCCAGCTCACCCGCAGTGACAGAAAAACTGTTTTTT

cdr3_length: 14
clone_size: .
j_call: TRBJ2-2
d_call: .
v_call: TRBV5-6
cdr3_aa: CASSLEYGTGELFF
cdr3_nt: TGTGCCAGCAGCTTGGAGTATGGCACCGGGGAGCTGTTTTTT

cdr3_length: 19
clone_size: .
j_call: TRBJ2-6
d_call: TRBD1
v_call: TRBV19
cdr3_aa: CASSPRDRVVSSGANVLTF
cdr3_nt: TGTGCCAGTAGTCCCCGGGACAGGGTTGTTAGCTCTGGGGCCAACGTCCTGACTTTC

cdr3_length: 16
clone_size: .
j_call: TRBJ2-7
d_call: .
v_call: TRBV28
cdr3_aa: CASSLGGVGIRSEQYF
cdr3_nt: TGTGCCAGCAGTTTGGGTGGGGTCGGGATAAGGTCCGAGCAGTACTTC

cdr3_length: 15
clone_size: .
j_call: TRBJ1-4
d_call: TRBD1
v_call: TRBV3-1/TRBV3-2
cdr3_aa: CASRGQGPRREKLFF
cdr3_nt: TGTGCCAGCAGGGGACAGGGGCCGCGCCGTGAAAAACTGTTTTTT

cdr3_length: 11
clone_size: .
j_call: TRBJ2-1
d_call: .
v_call: TRBV19
cdr3_aa: CASRGDGEQFF
cdr3_nt: TGTGCCAGTAGGGGGGACGGGGAGCAGTTCTTC

cdr3_length: 15
clone_size: .
j_call: TRBJ1-1
d_call: .
v_call: TRBV19
cdr3_aa: CASSIWGQVNTEAFF
cdr3_nt: TGTGCCAGTAGTATTTGGGGGCAGGTAAACACTGAAGCTTTCTTT

cdr3_length: 14
clone_size: .
j_call: TRBJ2-7
d_call: .
v_call: TRBV28
cdr3_aa: CASSPAGQAYEQYF
cdr3_nt: TGTGCCAGCAGTCCGGCGGGCCAGGCCTACGAGCAGTACTTC

cdr3_length: 15
clone_size: .
j_call: TRBJ2-7
d_call: TRBD2
v_call: TRBV5-4
cdr3_aa: CASSQSSGRSYEQYF
cdr3_nt: TGTGCCAGCAGCCAGTCTAGCGGGAGGTCCTACGAGCAGTACTTC

cdr3_length: 13
clone_size: .
j_call: TRBJ2-7
d_call: TRBD1
v_call: TRBV3-1/TRBV3-2
cdr3_aa: CASTRQGQYEQYF
cdr3_nt: TGTGCCAGCACCCGACAGGGTCAATACGAGCAGTACTTC

cdr3_length: 15
clone_size: few
j_call: TRBJ1-5
d_call: .
v_call: TRBV7-2
cdr3_aa: CASSPWTHSNQPQHF
cdr3_nt: TGTGCCAGCAGCCCATGGACACATAGCAATCAGCCCCAGCATTTT

cdr3_length: 14
clone_size: .
j_call: TRBJ1-2
d_call: .
v_call: TRBV19
cdr3_aa: CASSRLTDVTGYTF
cdr3_nt: TGTGCCAGTAGCCGATTGACAGACGTGACCGGCTACACCTTC

cdr3_length: 14
clone_size: .
j_call: TRBJ2-1
d_call: .
v_call: TRBV27
cdr3_aa: CASSLDSSYNEQFF
cdr3_nt: TGTGCCAGCAGTTTAGACAGTTCCTACAATGAGCAGTTCTTC

cdr3_length: 14
clone_size: .
j_call: TRBJ2-3
d_call: TRBD1
v_call: TRBV7-2
cdr3_aa: CASSPGQGEDTQYF
cdr3_nt: TGTGCCAGCAGCCCGGGACAGGGTGAGGATACGCAGTATTTT

cdr3_length: 12
clone_size: .
j_call: TRBJ2-7
d_call: TRBD1
v_call: TRBV28
cdr3_aa: CAIGTDSYEQYF
cdr3_nt: TGTGCCATAGGGACAGACTCCTACGAGCAGTACTTC

cdr3_length: 12
clone_size: few
j_call: TRBJ2-7
d_call: .
v_call: TRBV28
cdr3_aa: CASRRGVYEQYF
cdr3_nt: TGTGCCAGCAGGCGAGGGGTTTACGAGCAGTACTTC

cdr3_length: 14
clone_size: .
j_call: TRBJ2-5
d_call: .
v_call: TRBV7-8
cdr3_aa: CASSSRPPKETQYF
cdr3_nt: TGTGCCAGCAGCTCCCGGCCCCCCAAGGAGACCCAGTACTTC

cdr3_length: 16
clone_size: once
j_call: TRBJ2-4
d_call: TRBD1
v_call: TRBV28
cdr3_aa: CASSYRDRDSKNIQYF
cdr3_nt: TGTGCCAGCAGTTACCGGGACAGGGACAGCAAAAACATTCAGTACTTC

cdr3_length: 15
clone_size: .
j_call: TRBJ2-3
d_call: .
v_call: TRBV6-1
cdr3_aa: CASSEGWGGTDTQYF
cdr3_nt: TGTGCCAGCAGTGAAGGGTGGGGCGGGACAGATACGCAGTATTTT

cdr3_length: 17
clone_size: .
j_call: TRBJ2-6
d_call: .
v_call: TRBV5-1
cdr3_aa: CASSLVGASSGANVLTF
cdr3_nt: TGCGCCAGCAGCTTGGTGGGCGCGAGCTCTGGGGCCAACGTCCTGACTTTC

cdr3_length: 13
clone_size: .
j_call: TRBJ2-5
d_call: .
v_call: TRBV4-3
cdr3_aa: CASSQATKGAQYF
cdr3_nt: TGCGCCAGCAGCCAAGCGACGAAGGGGGCCCAGTACTTC

cdr3_length: 14
clone_size: .
j_call: TRBJ2-7
d_call: TRBD1
v_call: TRBV30
cdr3_aa: CAWNLGGQGYEQYF
cdr3_nt: TGTGCCTGGAACCTTGGGGGACAGGGCTACGAGCAGTACTTC

cdr3_length: 13
clone_size: .
j_call: TRBJ2-3
d_call: .
v_call: TRBV7-3
cdr3_aa: CASSLKPGATQYF
cdr3_nt: TGTGCCAGCAGCTTGAAGCCGGGAGCTACGCAGTATTTT

cdr3_length: 22
clone_size: .
j_call: TRBJ2-7
d_call: TRBD1
v_call: TRBV9
cdr3_aa: CASSVGINSGQGAQSLSYEQYF
cdr3_nt: TGTGCCAGCAGCGTAGGTATAAACTCGGGACAGGGGGCGCAAAGTTTATCCTACGAGCAGTACTTC

cdr3_length: 15
clone_size: .
j_call: TRBJ2-1
d_call: TRBD2
v_call: TRBV6-5
cdr3_aa: CASRLTSGENNEQFF
cdr3_nt: TGTGCCAGCAGGCTGACTAGCGGGGAAAACAATGAGCAGTTCTTC

cdr3_length: 15
clone_size: once
j_call: TRBJ2-3
d_call: .
v_call: TRBV4-3
cdr3_aa: CASSQSHSSTDTQYF
cdr3_nt: TGCGCCAGCAGTCAATCTCACTCCAGCACAGATACGCAGTATTTT

cdr3_length: 16
clone_size: .
j_call: TRBJ2-3
d_call: .
v_call: TRBV5-1
cdr3_aa: CASSLGSSPSTDTQYF
cdr3_nt: TGCGCCAGCAGCTTGGGTAGCTCCCCTAGCACAGATACGCAGTATTTT

cdr3_length: 18
clone_size: .
j_call: TRBJ1-6
d_call: .
v_call: TRBV7-9
cdr3_aa: CASSVGAETGAYNSPLHF
cdr3_nt: TGTGCCAGCAGCGTAGGGGCCGAAACAGGAGCCTATAATTCACCCCTCCACTTT